The entry that follows covers one T cell receptor beta chain sequence. This clone turned up a few times. This receptor's antigen is unknown. No base quality information exists; no much larger clone differs at one position. The sample originates from a study of ipilimumab plus nivolumab after autologous stem cell transplantation (dated by TCRdb to the early 2020s). Regarding the research as a whole: The median number of doses that trial patients received was about five for ipilimumab and about 8 for nivolumab. The DLBCL cohort included primary refractory and relapsed disease, with 18-month progression-free survival of around 88% and 27% respectively. Patients in the trial were undergoing autologous transplant and had high-risk diffuse large B cell lymphoma, mature T cell lymphoma, or multiple myeloma. The intent-to-treat population of the trial consisted of roughly 35 patients. Broad study findings and their caveats: The authors stated that profiles of the T cell receptor repertoire, regulatory T cell phenotype and gut microbiota provided a biologic rationale for studying this approach further. Combined checkpoint inhibition as post-transplant consolidation was concluded by the authors to appear tolerable.

Starting 14 to 28 days after the autologous transplant, patients began checkpoint therapy, which included ipilimumab at 1 mg/kg intravenously on day 1 of selected weeks. The nivolumab dose was 3 mg/kg intravenously, delivered on day 1 of weeks 1, 4, 7, 10, and every two weeks through week 26. This Phase Ib clinical trial tested ipilimumab plus nivolumab, a combined checkpoint inhibition, as consolidation after autologous stem cell transplantation. The junction carries 15 bases between V and J, which are trimmed by 5 bases and 7 bases respectively. CDR1 SGHRS and CDR2 YFSETQ are derived from the germline V gene. Spanning cysteine to phenylalanine, the CDR3 consists of 13 amino acids. Only the CDR3 portion is preserved as DNA: 39 bases, with reading frame beginning at the first base. Library generation was performed with the immunoSEQ multiplex PCR assay. This immuneACCESS table, as held by TCRdb, lists in-frame sequences with V and J called but not all clones. Of the missing ones, under half trace to an unresolved V gene in checked studies; the others have no known cause. The sample has 16,000 or so clones on record, 71% of them singletons. About a fifth of the sample rests with the top ten.

The sample in question was PBMCs, obtained in a trial of ipilimumab plus nivolumab as post-transplant consolidation. Recombination linked TRBV5-1 to TRBJ1-2, with a tentative D gene TRBD1 over 5 matching bases. The clonotype comes from a male donor with diffuse large B-cell lymphoma. The CDR3 region: CASSRGGDAGYTF. In nucleotides, the sequence is TGCGCCAGCAGTCGGGGAGGGGACGCTGGCTACACCTTC.